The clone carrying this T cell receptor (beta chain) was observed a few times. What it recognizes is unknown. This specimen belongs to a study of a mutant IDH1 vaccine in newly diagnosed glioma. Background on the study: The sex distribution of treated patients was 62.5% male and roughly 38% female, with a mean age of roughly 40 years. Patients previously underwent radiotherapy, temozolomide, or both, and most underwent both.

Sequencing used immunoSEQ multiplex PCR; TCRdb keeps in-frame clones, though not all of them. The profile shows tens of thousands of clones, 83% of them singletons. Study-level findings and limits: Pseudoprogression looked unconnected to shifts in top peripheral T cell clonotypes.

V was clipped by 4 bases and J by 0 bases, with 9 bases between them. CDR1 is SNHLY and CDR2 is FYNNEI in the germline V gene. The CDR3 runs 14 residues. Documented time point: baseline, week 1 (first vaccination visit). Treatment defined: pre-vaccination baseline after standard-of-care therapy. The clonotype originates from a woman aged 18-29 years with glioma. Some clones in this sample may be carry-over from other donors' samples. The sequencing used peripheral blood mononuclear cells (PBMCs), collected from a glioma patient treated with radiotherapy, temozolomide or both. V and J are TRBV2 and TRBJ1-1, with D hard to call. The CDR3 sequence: CASSVQRMNTEAFF. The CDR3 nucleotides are TGTGCCAGCAGTGTACAGAGGATGAACACTGAAGCTTTCTTT.